This T cell receptor beta chain was sequenced in a study of cytotoxic CD8 clonotypes in ibrutinib-treated CLL. Repertoires were generated with immunoSEQ multiplex PCR, while TCRdb's copy carries only in-frame clones and drops some. The table has tens of thousands of clones, roughly three quarters seen once. For this clone: Within the sample, other DNA sequences also encode this same CDR3.

Trimming cost V 2 bases and J 5 bases; bases outside gene matches: 7. CDR1 and CDR2 (germline): SGHRS, YFSETQ. The CDR3 is 15 amino acids. The input for sequencing was PBMCs, taken after 12 months of ibrutinib treatment. The sequence came from a human donor with chronic lymphocytic leukemia. The rearrangement joins TRBV5-1 to TRBJ1-2; 9 bases are a match to TRBD1. The CDR3 region has the DNA TGCGCCAGCAGCTTCGGGACAGGGCGCGAGTATGGCTACACCTTC. Residues: CASSFGTGREYGYTF.